Below, 17 T cell receptor beta chains from the same sample are listed, as sequenced in a study of blood T cell repertoires in COVID-19. Assay used: immunoSEQ multiplex PCR; TCRdb lists only in-frame clones, some missing. This table has 250,000 to 300,000 clones, nearly 90% appearing once. The specimen sequenced was PBMCs or T cells enriched from blood (not recorded which). The receptors come from a woman in her twenties or thirties who had recovered from COVID-19.

This chain connects TRBV2 to TRBJ2-2; no clear D. The CDR3 has 13 amino acids. Trimming shortened V by 5 bases and J by 5 bases, and 9 bases separated the two germline ends. Germline V lookup: CDR1 SNHLY, CDR2 FYNNEI. This CDR3 is CASSKERTGELFF. The CDR3 nucleotides are TGTGCCAGCAGTAAAGAGAGGACCGGGGAGCTGTTTTTT.

This rearrangement joins TRBV30 to TRBJ2-7, with 15 bases that match TRBD2. The CDR3 is made up of 19 amino acids. J gave up 2 bases and V 0 bases, and 11 bases lay outside the gene matches. Germline loops: CDR1 GTSNPN, CDR2 SVGIG (reference sequence). The CDR3 DNA reads TGTGCCTGGAGTGTTAAATCGCCGGGACTAGCGGGAGGCACCTACGAGCAGTACTTC. The encoded protein is CAWSVKSPGLAGGTYEQYF.

Comments on this clone: Other nucleotide sequences from this sample produce the same CDR3. The chain carries TRBV5-1 and TRBJ2-3; tentatively, D is TRBD2 (6 bases). The CDR3 extends over 15 amino acids. The germline CDR1 and CDR2 sequences are SGHRS and YFSETQ. V lost 1 base and J lost 3, with 12 bases in between. CDR3 coding DNA: TGCGCCAGCAGCTTGCGCGGGGTTGGGACAGATACGCAGTATTTT. This codes for CASSLRGVGTDTQYF. Looking up the rest from reference TRBV5-1 and TRBJ2-3 gives the full variable domain: KAGVTQTPRYLIKTRGQQVTLSCSPISGHRSVSWYQQTPGQGLQFLFEYFSETQRNKGNFPGRFSGRQFSNSRSEMNVSTLELGDSALYLCASSLRGVGTDTQYFGPGTRLTVL.

About this clone: Other DNA sequences from this sample encode an identical CDR3 as well. The V gene is TRBV18, the J gene TRBJ2-1; D not resolved. Trimming left V 2 bases short and J 8 bases short, with 7 bases between. Germline V gene data show CDR1 as KGHSH and CDR2 as LQKENI. The CDR3 runs to 12 residues. Here the CDR3 reads CASSPSSDEQFF. In nucleotides, the CDR3 is TGTGCCAGCTCACCATCCTCCGATGAGCAGTTCTTC.

For the CDR3, the DNA is TGTGCCAGCAGTCCTTCGAACGCGGGGAACACCGGGGAGCTGTTTTTT. Encoded protein: CASSPSNAGNTGELFF. This chain uses TRBV28 with TRBJ2-2, with D perhaps matching TRBD2 (5 bases). Germline lookup yields CDR1 MDHEN and CDR2 SYDVKM. The CDR3 length is 16 residues. Deletions cut 5 bases from V and 1 base from J, with 14 bases between. The variable domain in full, completed from reference TRBV28 and TRBJ2-2, reads DVKVTQSSRYLVKRTGEKVFLECVQDMDHENMFWYRQDPGLGLRLIYFSYDVKMKEKGDIPEGYSVSREKKERFSLILESASTNQTSMYLCASSPSNAGNTGELFFGEGSRLTVL.

The J gene is TRBJ2-7, the V gene TRBV4-1, with a weak D call TRBD1 (5 bases). V dropped 1 base and J dropped 1 base, with 11 bases sitting between them. CDR3 size: 15 residues. Germline CDR1 reads MGHRA; CDR2 reads YSYEKL. CDR3 sequence reads: CASSQARVASYEQYF. The CDR3 coding sequence is TGCGCCAGCAGCCAAGCCAGGGTAGCATCCTACGAGCAGTACTTC.

This clone was observed a single time. The genes are TRBV20-1 and TRBJ1-2, with a weak D call TRBD1 (6 bases). Germline V lookup: CDR1 DFQATT, CDR2 SNEGSKA (reference sequence). The CDR3 consists of 11 residues. V was shortened by 3 bases and J by 6 bases, with 8 bases between the two germline ends. In nucleotides, the CDR3 is TGCAGTGCTAGTTACAGGGATGGCTACACCTTC. It translates to CSASYRDGYTF.

The chain uses TRBV9 and TRBJ2-7; no clear D gene. V was shortened by 0 bases and J by 1 base, with 8 bases between the two germline ends. CDR1 is SGDLS and CDR2 is YYNGEE in the germline V gene. CDR3 length equals 14 residues. CDR3 coding DNA: TGTGCCAGCAGCGTAGTAGGCGGTTCCTACGAGCAGTACTTC. Protein: CASSVVGGSYEQYF.

Concerning this clone itself: At one end the junction does not follow the germline gene, possibly because of a read error. The chain carries TRBV7-3 and TRBJ2-1; a weak D match, TRBD2 (5 bases). CDR1 SGHTA and CDR2 FQGTGA come from the germline V gene. The CDR3 spans 16 residues. The CDR3 here is CASSLAPSGSNNEQFF. The DNA for the CDR3 is TGTGCCAGCTCCCTCGCACCCAGCGGCTCCAACAATGAGCAGTTCTTC.

The chain carries TRBV15 and TRBJ1-4, with D hard to call. The CDR3 is 12 residues long. CDR1 is LNHNV, CDR2 YYDKDF, per germline (reference sequence). Trimming shortened V by 5 bases and J by 7 bases, and 8 bases separated the two germline ends. DNA of the CDR3: TGTGCCACCAGCTACCAGTTTGAAAAACTGTTTTTT. Amino acids: CATSYQFEKLFF.

The chain links TRBV2 to TRBJ1-2; unclear D gene. The CDR3 covers 16 residues. The V gene lost 4 bases and the J gene lost 0 bases, with 15 bases spanning the gap. The germline CDR1 and CDR2 sequences are SNHLY and FYNNEI. The CDR3 is CASSGNTAYPNYGYTF. CDR3 coding DNA: TGTGCCAGCAGTGGTAACACAGCCTACCCTAACTATGGCTACACCTTC. Full variable domain (outside the CDR3, taken from reference TRBV2 and TRBJ1-2): EPEVTQTPSHQVTQMGQEVILRCVPISNHLYFYWYRQILGQKVEFLVSFYNNEISEKSEIFDDQFSVERPDGSNFTLKIRSTKLEDSAMYFCASSGNTAYPNYGYTFGSGTRLTVV.

The CDR3 DNA reads TGTGCCAGCAGCGTAGGACCAACAGGGAACACTGAAGCTTTCTTT. It encodes CASSVGPTGNTEAFF. This chain connects TRBV9 to TRBJ1-1, with D possibly being TRBD1 (5 bases). This CDR3 comprises 15 residues. CDR1 SGDLS and CDR2 YYNGEE come from the germline V gene. Trimming removed 0 bases at V and 1 base at J, with 10 bases between.

The CDR3 is CASSPPRAAAPRETDTQYF. Here the CDR3 DNA reads TGTGCCAGCAGCCCCCCGAGGGCCGCGGCCCCAAGAGAGACAGATACGCAGTATTTT. The rearrangement uses TRBV28 and TRBJ2-3; a weak D match, TRBD2 (5 bases). With 6 bases removed from V and 3 bases from J, the gap between germline ends came to 28 bases. CDR1 and CDR2 from the germline V gene are MDHEN and SYDVKM. The CDR3 is 19 amino acids. The variable domain in full, with the rest retrieved from reference TRBV28 and TRBJ2-3, is DVKVTQSSRYLVKRTGEKVFLECVQDMDHENMFWYRQDPGLGLRLIYFSYDVKMKEKGDIPEGYSVSREKKERFSLILESASTNQTSMYLCASSPPRAAAPRETDTQYFGPGTRLTVL.

This chain connects TRBV19 to TRBJ1-4, with 7 bases fitting TRBD1. This CDR3 has 16 residues. V lost 1 base and J lost 1; bases outside the gene matches: 3. CDR1 is LNHDA and CDR2 is SQIVND in the germline V gene (reference sequence). CDR3 sequence (DNA): TGTGCCAGTAGTATAGGAACAGGGGTAACTAATGAAAAACTGTTTTTT. Translated: CASSIGTGVTNEKLFF.

The V call is TRBV3-1 (or the pseudogene TRBV3-2), the J call TRBJ2-3; 8 bases map to TRBD2. Germline trimming cut 1 base from V and 2 bases from J; bases unmatched to any gene: 8. This CDR3 spans 17 amino acids. The germline V gene has CDR1 LGHDT and CDR2 YNNKEL (reference sequence). The CDR3 reads CASSQGTSPTNTDTQYF. The CDR3 bases are TGTGCCAGCAGCCAAGGGACTAGCCCTACAAACACAGATACGCAGTATTTT.

This chain links TRBV5-4 with TRBJ1-1; 9 bases line up with TRBD1. The CDR3 covers 14 residues. V lost 3 bases, J lost 4 bases, and 4 bases stayed unmatched. Germline V gives CDR1 SGHNT, CDR2 YYREEE (reference sequence). For the CDR3, the DNA is TGTGCCAGCAGCTCAACAGGGGGCGGCACTGAAGCTTTCTTT. Its translation: CASSSTGGGTEAFF.

This clone was found a few times. The V call is TRBV5-4, the J call TRBJ1-1; maybe TRBD1 (6 bases). This CDR3 region has 14 residues. The germline CDR1 and CDR2 sequences are SGHNT and YYREEE (reference sequence). The V end was cut by 6 bases, the J end by 5 bases, with 17 bases between. Here the CDR3 DNA reads TGTGCCAGCAACATCAGGGGAGTGGGGACTGAAGCTTTCTTT. Protein product: CASNIRGVGTEAFF.